Below, one T cell receptor (beta chain) is given with its context. The data were obtained in a study of blood T cell repertoires in COVID-19. Study-level information: Italy, Spain and the United States were the sources of the convalescent and acute COVID-19 samples. The cDNA or gDNA used as material had been derived from T cells, B-cell-depleted T cells, or PBMCs.

The CDR3 runs 13 residues. Between the trimmed V and J ends, which lost 2 bases and 3 bases, there was a span of 10 bases. Per the germline V gene, CDR1 is GTSNPN and CDR2 is SVGIG (reference sequence). In the original workflow: Nucleated cell counts were estimated from reference gene primer amplification. TCRdb keeps only in-frame clones here, not all; method: immunoSEQ multiplex PCR. The V and J calls and clone size are taken from that table; D and trimming were inferred from the DNA. The repertoire includes 300,000 or so clones, 85% to 90% of them detected once, and approximately 3.3% sits in the top ten.

The rearrangement uses TRBV30 and TRBJ1-2; D is unclear. This sequence originates from a middle-aged woman with acute or convalescent COVID-19. Source material: peripheral blood. The CDR3 sequence: CAWSQQNDYGYTF. CDR3 sequence (DNA): TGTGCCTGGAGTCAACAGAACGACTATGGCTACACCTTC.